This TCR beta chain comes out of a study of blood T cell repertoires in COVID-19. Study overall: COVID-19 samples collected from the United States, Italy and Spain covered acute and convalescent phases.

This CDR3 spans 14 amino acids. Trimming removed 11 bases from V and 5 bases from J, with 22 bases in between. Germline V gives CDR1 ENHRY, CDR2 SYGVKD. Repertoires were generated with immunoSEQ multiplex PCR, while TCRdb's copy carries only in-frame clones and drops some. The sample has a few hundred thousand clones, 88% seen once. Sequencing was done on a sample of peripheral blood. The chain recombines TRBV10-3 with TRBJ2-7; perhaps TRBD2 as D (7 bases). The sequence derives from a woman aged 25-40 years with COVID-19, enrolled during active disease. The CDR3 nucleotides are TGTGCCTGTCATAGCGGTCAAGGGGGGGACGAGCAGTACTTC. Amino acids: CACHSGQGGDEQYF.